What follows are 11 T cell receptor beta chains derived from one specimen sequenced in a study of CD8 T cells in Susac syndrome. With random hexamers, reverse transcription was performed on about 0.5 to 1 ug of RNA. Each CDR3 protein is one row after TCRdb ran MiXCR on the immunoSEQ multiplex PCR reads. The table shows around 130,000 distinct CDR3 sequences, with around 95% occurring only once. The sequenced sample was CD4+ T cells from PBMCs. These receptors all stem from a human donor in good health.

V usage is TRBV19 and J usage is TRBJ1-6, with TRBD1 as a possible D gene (5 bases). Per germline, CDR1 LNHDA and CDR2 SQIVND (reference sequence). This CDR3 spans 14 amino acids. Trimming stripped 6 bases from V and 7 bases from J, with 13 bases between. This CDR3 is CASRRDGGNSPLHF. The DNA for the CDR3 is TGTGCCAGTAGGAGGGACGGAGGAAATTCACCCCTCCACTTT.

The CDR3, as DNA: TGTGCCAGCAGTGTAGGATCGTCCGTACAGCCCCAGCATTTT. It codes for CASSVGSSVQPQHF. This sequence joins TRBV2 and TRBJ1-5; D not certain. Germline CDR1 reads SNHLY; CDR2 reads FYNNEI. The CDR3 consists of 14 residues. V gave up 4 bases and J gave up 7 bases, with 14 bases separating them.

The genes are TRBV29-1 and TRBJ1-2; the match to TRBD1 covers 9 bases. The CDR3 loop spans 14 amino acids. V dropped 3 bases and J dropped 8; count of bases not matched to a gene: 10. Germline V lookup: CDR1 SQVTM, CDR2 ANQGSEA. This CDR3 reads CSVEGRTGEAGYTF. In nucleotides, the CDR3 is TGCAGCGTTGAGGGGCGGACAGGGGAAGCCGGCTACACCTTC.

The chain joins TRBV15 to TRBJ1-1; no definite D call. CDR1 and CDR2 (germline): LNHNV, YYDKDF (reference sequence). The CDR3 consists of 15 residues. V was shortened by 0 bases and J by 0 bases, with 8 bases between the two germline ends. This CDR3 is CATSRDKGMNTEAFF. CDR3 sequence (DNA): TGTGCCACCAGCAGAGACAAGGGTATGAACACTGAAGCTTTCTTT.

The V call is TRBV3-1, the J call TRBJ2-4, with 8 bases lining up with TRBD1. Trimming cost V 0 bases and J 9 bases; bases outside gene matches: 4. There are 14 residues in the CDR3. From germline, CDR1 is LGHDT and CDR2 YNNKEL (reference sequence). For the CDR3, the DNA is TGTGCCAGCAGCCAAGATCAGGGGGCGGGCATTCAGTACTTC. Translation: CASSQDQGAGIQYF.

This sequence joins TRBV28 and TRBJ2-7; D is unresolved. The CDR3 has 14 residues. The germline V gene encodes CDR1 MDHEN and CDR2 SYDVKM. Trimming took 5 bases from V and 8 from J, leaving 19 bases between them. Here the CDR3 DNA reads TGTGCCAGCAGTCCACAAAACCTCCGGATTAAGCAGTACTTC. Its protein is CASSPQNLRIKQYF.

V usage is TRBV7-3 and J usage is TRBJ2-1; D not certain. V dropped 2 bases and J dropped 7 bases, with 9 bases sitting between them. This CDR3 comprises 13 residues. Germline assignment: CDR1 SGHTA and CDR2 FQGTGA. In DNA form, the CDR3 reads TGTGCCAGCAGCTTAGGTTTGGGGAATGAGCAGTTCTTC. Translation gives CASSLGLGNEQFF.

V and J are TRBV3-1 and TRBJ1-3; D is unresolved. The length of the CDR3 is 16 residues. Germline CDR1 LGHDT, CDR2 YNNKEL (reference sequence). V shed 1 base and J shed 0 bases, with 10 bases lying between them. The CDR3 bases are TGTGCCAGCAGCCAAGTAGGGCGAACCTCTGGAAACACCATATATTTT. Amino acids: CASSQVGRTSGNTIYF.

The J gene is TRBJ2-7, the V gene TRBV6-1; TRBD1 might be the D (6 bases). The CDR3 is made up of 14 amino acids. Germline CDR1 and CDR2: MNHNS and SASEGT. The V and J ends lost 0 bases and 0 bases respectively, with 6 bases between them. CDR3 amino acids: CASSEAGGSYEQYF. Written as DNA, the CDR3 is TGTGCCAGCAGTGAAGCAGGGGGCTCCTACGAGCAGTACTTC.

The rearrangement uses TRBV28 and TRBJ2-5; 7 bases match TRBD2. The CDR3 extends over 19 amino acids. V lost 2 bases to trimming and J lost 5 bases; unmatched junction nucleotides: 20. Looked up from germline, CDR1 is MDHEN and CDR2 is SYDVKM. CDR3 nucleotide sequence: TGTGCCAGCAGTTTACCCCTTCGCGGGAGTCGAGGGGCCCGTGAGACCCAGTACTTC. It translates to CASSLPLRGSRGARETQYF.

The genes are TRBV11-2 and TRBJ2-7, with D possibly matching TRBD2 (5 bases). The V end lost 2 bases, the J end lost 0 bases, and 11 bases lay between the germline ends. This CDR3 has 15 amino acids. The V gene's germline CDR1 is SGHAT and CDR2 FQNNGV. CDR3 protein: CASSLRLADSYEQYF. The DNA for the CDR3 is TGTGCCAGCAGCTTAAGGCTAGCCGACTCCTACGAGCAGTACTTC.